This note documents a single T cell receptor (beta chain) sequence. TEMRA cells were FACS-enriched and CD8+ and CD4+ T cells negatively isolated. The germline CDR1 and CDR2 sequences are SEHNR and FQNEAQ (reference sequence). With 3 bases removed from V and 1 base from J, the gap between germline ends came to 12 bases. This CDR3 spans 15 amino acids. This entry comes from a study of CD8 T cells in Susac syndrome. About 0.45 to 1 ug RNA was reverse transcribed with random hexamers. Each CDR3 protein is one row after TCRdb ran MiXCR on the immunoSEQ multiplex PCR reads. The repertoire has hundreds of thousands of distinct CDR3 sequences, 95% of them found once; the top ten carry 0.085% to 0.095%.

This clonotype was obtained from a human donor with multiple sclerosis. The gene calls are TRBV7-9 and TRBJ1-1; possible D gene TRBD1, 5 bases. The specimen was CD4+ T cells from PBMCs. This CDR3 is CASSFRVGANTEAFF. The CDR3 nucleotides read TGTGCCAGCAGCTTCAGGGTTGGGGCGAACACTGAAGCTTTCTTT. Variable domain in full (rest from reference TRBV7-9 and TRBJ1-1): DTGVSQNPRHKITKRGQNVTFRCDPISEHNRLYWYRQTLGQGPEFLTYFQNEAQLEKSRLLSDRFSAERPKGSFSTLEIQRTEQGDSAMYLCASSFRVGANTEAFFGQGTRLTVV.